The 8 T cell receptor beta chains given below trace back to one sample, sequenced in a study of shared clonotypes between healthy human individuals. The repertoire was sequenced with immunoSEQ multiplex PCR; TCRdb's copy has only in-frame clones and lacks some. This table holds 2 million to 3 million clones, roughly 93% found once. The specimen was naive CD4+ T cells from PBMCs. Subset reported: CD45RA+ positively selected. The receptors were sampled from a man between 18 and 35 years old in good health. Some clones in this sample may be carry-over from other donors' samples.

The chain has TRBV6-6 and TRBJ2-2; 14 bases match TRBD2. The trim removed 6 bases at V and 6 bases at J, leaving 6 bases unmatched. CDR1 and CDR2 from the germline V gene are MNHNY and SVGAGI (reference sequence). The CDR3 has 16 residues. CDR3 nucleotides: TGTGCCAGCAGGCCTAGGGGACTAGCGGGAGCCGGGGAGCTGTTTTTT. It specifies CASRPRGLAGAGELFF.

The chain joins TRBV18 to TRBJ2-7; D is undetermined. V shed 6 bases and J shed 4 bases, with 13 bases lying between them. The CDR3 consists of 13 residues. CDR1 KGHSH and CDR2 LQKENI come from the germline V gene. CDR3 bases: TGTGCCAGCTCGTTTGGGGTTGGATACGAGCAGTACTTC. Amino acids: CASSFGVGYEQYF.

The CDR3 bases are TGCAGCGTTCATATTGACAGCGCCCAGGTCTCCCAGTACTTC. This translates into CSVHIDSAQVSQYF. The chain joins TRBV29-1 to TRBJ2-5; D might be TRBD1 (5 bases). The V end lost 5 bases, the J end lost 9 bases, and 22 bases lay between the germline ends. This CDR3 region has 14 residues. Germline V gene data show CDR1 as SQVTM and CDR2 as ANQGSEA.

The rearrangement joins TRBV25-1 to TRBJ1-4; TRBD1 matches 12 bases. In germline, CDR1 is MGHDK, CDR2 SYGVNS. V gave up 1 base and J gave up 8 bases; unmatched junction bases: 11. The CDR3 is 18 residues long. CDR3 residues: CASSESPGQGAMEEKLFF. The CDR3 DNA reads as TGTGCCAGCAGTGAATCTCCGGGACAGGGGGCGATGGAAGAAAAACTGTTTTTT.

The rearrangement links TRBV5-1 to TRBJ2-7; D is tentatively TRBD1 or TRBD2 (5 bases each). The germline CDR1 and CDR2 sequences are SGHRS and YFSETQ. CDR3 length: 16 amino acids. Trimming pared 3 bases from V and 0 bases from J, leaving 16 bases between. The CDR3 sequence is CASSSGPAARSYEQYF. In DNA, the CDR3 is TGCGCCAGCAGCTCGGGACCGGCCGCCCGCTCCTACGAGCAGTACTTC.

The V and J genes are TRBV19 and TRBJ2-1; D possibly corresponds to TRBD1 (6 bases). V was trimmed by 3 bases and J by 7 bases, leaving 16 bases between them. The CDR3 is 15 amino acids. Germline V CDR1 and CDR2: LNHDA, SQIVND (reference sequence). The CDR3 loop is CASSMNWGQGNEQFF. As DNA, the CDR3 is TGTGCCAGTAGTATGAATTGGGGGCAGGGGAATGAGCAGTTCTTC.

The chain has TRBV27 and TRBJ2-7; unclear D gene. The germline V gene encodes CDR1 MNHEY and CDR2 SMNVEV (reference sequence). Between the trimmed V and J ends, which lost 3 bases and 6 bases, there was a span of 15 bases. CDR3 length: 14 amino acids. CDR3: CASSFFPGLREQYF. CDR3 DNA sequence: TGTGCCAGCAGTTTTTTCCCAGGTCTTCGCGAGCAGTACTTC.

V usage is TRBV2 and J usage is TRBJ2-5; D may match TRBD1 or TRBD2 (7 bases each). Germline CDR1 is SNHLY and CDR2 is FYNNEI. Trimming removed 6 bases at V and 3 bases at J, with 23 bases between. This CDR3 is built from 17 residues. The CDR3 nucleotides read TGTGCCAGCAGAAAACAGGGGAGGGTTCGTCCCGAAGAGACCCAGTACTTC. Translating it yields CASRKQGRVRPEETQYF.